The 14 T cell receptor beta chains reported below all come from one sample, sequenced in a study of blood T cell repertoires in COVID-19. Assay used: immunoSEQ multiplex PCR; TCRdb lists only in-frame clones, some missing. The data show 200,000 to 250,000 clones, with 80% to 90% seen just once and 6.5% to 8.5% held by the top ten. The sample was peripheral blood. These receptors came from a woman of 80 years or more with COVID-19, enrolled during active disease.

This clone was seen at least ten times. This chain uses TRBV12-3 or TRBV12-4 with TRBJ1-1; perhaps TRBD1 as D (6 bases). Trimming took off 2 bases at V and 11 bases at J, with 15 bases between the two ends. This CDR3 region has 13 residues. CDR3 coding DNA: TGTGCCAGCAGTTTAAAGGGCAGGGGTGGGGCTTTCTTT. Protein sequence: CASSLKGRGGAFF.

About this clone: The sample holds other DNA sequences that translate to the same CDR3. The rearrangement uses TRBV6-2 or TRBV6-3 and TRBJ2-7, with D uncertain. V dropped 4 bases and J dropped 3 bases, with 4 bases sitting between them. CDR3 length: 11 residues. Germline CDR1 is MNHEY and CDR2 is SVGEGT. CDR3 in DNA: TGTGCCAGCAGTTCCCGCTACGAGCAGTACTTC. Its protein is CASSSRYEQYF.

The CDR3 sequence: CASSLDGVQETQYF. The CDR3 DNA reads TGTGCCAGCAGCTTAGACGGGGTCCAAGAGACCCAGTACTTC. The chain employs TRBV7-2 and TRBJ2-5; possibly TRBD2 for D (5 bases). The length of the CDR3 is 14 residues. Between the trimmed V and J ends, which lost 1 base and 1 base, there was a span of 7 bases. Germline CDR1 and CDR2: SGHTA and FQGNSA.

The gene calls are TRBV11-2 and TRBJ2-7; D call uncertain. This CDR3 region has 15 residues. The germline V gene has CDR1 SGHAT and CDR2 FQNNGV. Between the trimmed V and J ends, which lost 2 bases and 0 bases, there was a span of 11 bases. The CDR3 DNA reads TGTGCCAGCAGCTTAAACTTCATTGCCTCCTACGAGCAGTACTTC. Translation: CASSLNFIASYEQYF.

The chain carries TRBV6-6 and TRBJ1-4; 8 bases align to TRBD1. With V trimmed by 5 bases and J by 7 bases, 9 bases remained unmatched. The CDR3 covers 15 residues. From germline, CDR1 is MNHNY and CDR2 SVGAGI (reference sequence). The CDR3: CASSHQGAVGEKLFF. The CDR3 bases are TGTGCCAGCAGTCACCAGGGGGCTGTGGGTGAAAAACTGTTTTTT.

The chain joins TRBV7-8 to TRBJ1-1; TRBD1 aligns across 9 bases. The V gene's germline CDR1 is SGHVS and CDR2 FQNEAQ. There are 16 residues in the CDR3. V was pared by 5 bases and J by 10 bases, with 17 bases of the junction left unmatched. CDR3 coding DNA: TGTGCCAGCAGCCTCCGGGGAGGACAGGGGTCCTCTGGAGCTTTCTTT. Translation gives CASSLRGGQGSSGAFF.

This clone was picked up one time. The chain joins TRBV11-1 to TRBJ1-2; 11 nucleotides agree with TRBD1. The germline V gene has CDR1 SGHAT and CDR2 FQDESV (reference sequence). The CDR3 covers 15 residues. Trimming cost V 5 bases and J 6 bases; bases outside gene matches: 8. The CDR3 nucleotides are TGTGCCAGCAGCATGGGGACAGGGGGAATAGATGGCTACACCTTC. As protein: CASSMGTGGIDGYTF.

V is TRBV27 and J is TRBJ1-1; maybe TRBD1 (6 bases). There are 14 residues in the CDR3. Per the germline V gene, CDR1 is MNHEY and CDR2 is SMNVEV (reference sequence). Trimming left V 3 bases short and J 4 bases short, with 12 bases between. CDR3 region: CASSFQGKGTEAFF. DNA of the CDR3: TGTGCCAGCAGTTTCCAGGGGAAAGGCACTGAAGCTTTCTTT.

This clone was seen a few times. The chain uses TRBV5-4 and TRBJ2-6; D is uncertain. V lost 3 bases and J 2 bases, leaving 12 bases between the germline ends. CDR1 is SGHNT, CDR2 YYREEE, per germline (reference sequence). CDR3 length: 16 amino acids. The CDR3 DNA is TGTGCCAGCAGCTCGCGGCAAGGTACTGGGGCCAACGTCCTGACTTTC. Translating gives CASSSRQGTGANVLTF. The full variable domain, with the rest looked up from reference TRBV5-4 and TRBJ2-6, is ETGVTQSPTHLIKTRGQQVTLRCSSQSGHNTVSWYQQALGQGPQFIFQYYREEENGRGNFPPRFSGLQFPNYSSELNVNALELDDSALYLCASSSRQGTGANVLTFGAGSRLTVL.

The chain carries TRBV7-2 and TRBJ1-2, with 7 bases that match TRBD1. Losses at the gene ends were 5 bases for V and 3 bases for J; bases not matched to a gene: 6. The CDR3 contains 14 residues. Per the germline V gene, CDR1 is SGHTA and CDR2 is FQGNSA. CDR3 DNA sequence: TGTGCCAGCAGCGTTCAGGGGGTCTACTATGGCTACACCTTC. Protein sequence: CASSVQGVYYGYTF.

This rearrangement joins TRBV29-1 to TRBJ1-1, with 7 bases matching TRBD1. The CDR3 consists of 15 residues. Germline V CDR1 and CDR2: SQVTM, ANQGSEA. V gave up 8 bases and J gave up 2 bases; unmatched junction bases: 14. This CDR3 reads CSFTRGSGGNTEAFF. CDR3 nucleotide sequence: TGCAGCTTTACAAGGGGGTCAGGGGGAAACACTGAAGCTTTCTTT.

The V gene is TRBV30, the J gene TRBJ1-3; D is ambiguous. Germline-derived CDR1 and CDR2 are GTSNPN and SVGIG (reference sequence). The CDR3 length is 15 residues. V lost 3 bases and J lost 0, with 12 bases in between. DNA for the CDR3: TGTGCCTGGAGCGTCCACCAGGTCTCTGGAAACACCATATATTTT. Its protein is CAWSVHQVSGNTIYF.

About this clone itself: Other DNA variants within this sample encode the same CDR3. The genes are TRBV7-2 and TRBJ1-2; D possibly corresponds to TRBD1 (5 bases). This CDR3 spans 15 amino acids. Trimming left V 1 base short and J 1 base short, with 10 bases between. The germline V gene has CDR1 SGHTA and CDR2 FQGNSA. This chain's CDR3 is CASSLGQGLNYGYTF. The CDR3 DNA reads TGTGCCAGCAGCTTAGGCCAGGGCCTTAACTATGGCTACACCTTC.

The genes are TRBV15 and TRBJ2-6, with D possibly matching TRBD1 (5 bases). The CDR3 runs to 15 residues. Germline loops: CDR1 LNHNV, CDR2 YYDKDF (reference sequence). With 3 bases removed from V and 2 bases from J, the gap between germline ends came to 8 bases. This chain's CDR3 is CATSSRVAGANVLTF. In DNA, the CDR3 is TGTGCCACCAGCAGCAGGGTTGCTGGGGCCAACGTCCTGACTTTC.